This TCR beta chain is from a study of regulatory T cells in long-lasting Graves disease (dated by TCRdb to the early 2020s). Broadly, across the study: Persistent Graves' disease was defined as persistently positive TSH receptor autoantibodies together with antithyroid drug treatment for over 5 years. A total of about 33 samples were covered by TCR sequencing, comprising approximately 13 persistent and about 20 newly diagnosed Graves' disease patients. Peripheral blood TCR sequencing and RNA sequencing compared persistent Graves' disease patients with newly diagnosed Graves' disease patients. The study took place in China and was registered as a clinical trial. In the clinical cohort, patients with persistent Graves' disease had used antithyroid drugs for an average of about 10.3 years. What the study reported, not specific to this receptor: TRBV28, TRBJ1-2 and TRBJ2-5 were preferentially used in persistent disease, while TRBV20-1 and TRBJ2-1 were favored in newly diagnosed disease. Persistent patients shared more public clonotypes among themselves (around 3,000) than newly diagnosed patients did (more than 850). Sequencing and analysis were restricted to the TCR beta chain. Only peripheral blood was studied, because thyroid tissue, the primary lesion, was inaccessible. Compared with newly diagnosed patients, patients with persistent Graves' disease had lower TCR Shannon entropy and fewer highly expanded clones, which suggests clonal expansion. The small sample size was acknowledged by the authors as a limitation that may reduce accuracy.

Library preparation used multiplex PCR. The sequencing machine was an Illumina HiSeq 4000. iRepertoire HTBI primers and Arm-PCR amplification of CDR3 regions were used to construct TCR beta libraries. Before sequencing, the PCR products underwent gel purification. In the authors' own workflow: Across samples, 60 to 80 TRBV and over 11 TRBJ segments were identified and used for gene usage analysis of CDR3 amino acid clonotypes. COPE and FqMerger were used to merge the filtered high-quality paired reads into contigs. BLAST was used to align contigs to IMGT TRBV, TRBD and TRBJ reference genes, with CDR3 defined following IMGT. Highly expanded clones were defined as clonotypes with a frequency above 0.1%. Shannon entropy was used to measure repertoire diversity, and the Gini coefficient was used to measure V-J evenness. Public clonotypes were defined as clonotypes shared by more than one individual. TCRdb applied fastp at Q25 and MiXCR to the public reads, then kept only in-frame beta chains. CDR3 protein duplicates are merged, each entry listing the most common genes and DNA. In this record, the V and J calls reflect TCRdb's handling and not the investigators' own analysis. Within this sample are 650,000 to 700,000 distinct CDR3 sequences, with 25% to 35% of them counted one time only. The ten most abundant clones make up about two fifths of the sample.

The time point label of this sample denotes: persistent/refractory GD, antithyroid drugs over 5 years with positive TRAb. For both TCR sequencing and RNA sequencing, RNA was extracted from PBMCs using TRIzol. The diagnosis of Graves' disease followed American Thyroid Association guidelines. The patients came from an endocrinology department in Xi'an, China. Each patient gave 8.5 to 9.5 milliliters of peripheral blood, collected in an EDTA anticoagulant tube. Ficoll Paque Plus density gradient separation was used to isolate PBMCs, and no further T cell sorting was done. An Agilent 2100 Bioanalyzer and agarose gel were used to check RNA quality, while a NanoDrop 2000 measured RNA concentration. This clonotype was recorded at least ten times. What this receptor recognizes is not known. One base away there is no much larger clone; base qualities are not given. CDR1 and CDR2, looked up from the germline V gene, are MDHEN and SYDVKM. Taken from cysteine to phenylalanine, the CDR3 has 11 residues. The read is trimmed to its CDR3 DNA, 33 bases read in frame from base 1. Trimming takes 8 bases from V and 5 bases from J, and the germline ends sit 9 bases apart.

The chain links TRBV28 with TRBJ1-1; the D gene is unclear. This clonotype was obtained from a female donor with Graves disease. The sample here was peripheral blood mononuclear cells (PBMCs), taken when the disease was refractory, from a patient treated with antithyroid drugs. Here the CDR3 is given as CASVRVTEAFF. The DNA sequence is TGTGCCAGCGTTAGGGTAACTGAAGCTTTCTTT.